This T cell receptor beta chain stems from a study of identical twins. Study results and limitations: There is a chance that invariant MAIT and iNKT cells partially muddied zero-insertion analyses.

The V and J ends lost 6 bases and 1 base respectively, with 9 bases between them. This CDR3 has 13 residues. Germline V CDR1 and CDR2: SQVTM, ANQGSEA. This clonotype was recorded many times. What it recognizes is unknown. TCRdb passed the 5' RACE reads through MiXCR, listing each CDR3 protein once. This repertoire shows about 480,000 distinct CDR3 sequences, about 14% found once; its top ten account for roughly 0.5%. These data also formed part of another study, on yellow fever vaccine responses in identical twins.

The source material was CD4+ T cells sorted from blood. The receptor comes from a woman younger than 35 in good health. The J gene is TRBJ2-2, the V gene TRBV29-1; no reliable D call. The CDR3: CSVARGNTGELFF. Here the CDR3 DNA reads TGCAGCGTCGCTAGAGGGAACACCGGGGAGCTGTTTTTT.